Below, 7 T cell receptor beta chains from the same sample are listed, as sequenced in a study of shared clonotypes between healthy human individuals. This table comes from immunoSEQ multiplex PCR, and its TCRdb copy is limited to in-frame clones, with some not included. Among around 2,000,000 clones listed, 85% to 95% were seen once. The sequencing sample was made of naive CD4+ T cells sorted from blood. As for subset: CD45RA+ positively selected. Receptors originate from a man younger than 35 in good health.

In DNA, the CDR3 is TGTGCCATCAGTGATGGGGGAGCCAAAAACATTCAGTACTTC. Its translation: CAISDGGAKNIQYF. The chain is built from TRBV10-3 and TRBJ2-4; perhaps D is TRBD1 or TRBD2 (5 bases each). Trimming removed 3 bases from V and 0 bases from J, with 6 bases in between. There are 14 residues in the CDR3. Germline CDR1 is ENHRY and CDR2 is SYGVKD.

The genes are TRBV6-1 and TRBJ1-4; possibly TRBD1 for D (6 bases). The CDR3 extends over 15 amino acids. The V gene lost 6 bases and the J gene lost 4 bases, with 15 bases spanning the gap. Germline assignment: CDR1 MNHNS and CDR2 SASEGT. The CDR3 loop reads CASRYRDTSNEKLFF. The CDR3, as DNA: TGTGCCAGCAGATACCGGGACACAAGTAATGAAAAACTGTTTTTT.

The chain is built from TRBV15 and TRBJ1-2; D is ambiguous. Germline CDR1 reads LNHNV; CDR2 reads YYDKDF (reference sequence). Deletions cut 1 base from V and 4 bases from J, with 10 bases between. The CDR3 is 14 residues long. CDR3 DNA sequence: TGTGCCACCAGCAGAGGCCAGGTTCTCTATGGCTACACCTTC. This gives the protein CATSRGQVLYGYTF.

On this clone: This specimen includes other DNA sequences encoding the same CDR3. This chain connects TRBV5-4 to TRBJ2-7; 8 positions agree with TRBD1. There are 13 residues in the CDR3. Trimming cost V 2 bases and J 2 bases; bases outside gene matches: 0. Per the germline V gene, CDR1 is SGHNT and CDR2 is YYREEE (reference sequence). The CDR3 DNA is TGTGCCAGCAGCTTACAGGGGGCCTACGAGCAGTACTTC. It encodes CASSLQGAYEQYF.

The chain is built from TRBV28 and TRBJ2-7, with D possibly being TRBD1 or TRBD2 (5 bases each). The CDR3 sequence is 16 residues long. In germline, CDR1 is MDHEN, CDR2 SYDVKM. Trimming pared 2 bases from V and 4 bases from J, leaving 18 bases between. The CDR3 is CASSLIEAMGEYEQYF. CDR3 in DNA: TGTGCCAGCAGTTTAATAGAAGCCATGGGGGAATACGAGCAGTACTTC.

CDR3 residues: CASSDALFNEQFF. The CDR3 DNA is TGTGCCAGCTCAGACGCCTTGTTCAATGAGCAGTTCTTC. The rearrangement uses TRBV18 and TRBJ2-1; D remains unclear. The germline V gene encodes CDR1 KGHSH and CDR2 LQKENI. Trimming shortened V by 5 bases and J by 6 bases, and 11 bases separated the two germline ends. This CDR3 contains 13 residues.

This clone was seen once. The chain has TRBV5-1 and TRBJ2-7; 7 bases line up with TRBD1. J lost 4 bases, V lost 2 bases, and 6 bases had no gene match. The length of the CDR3 is 14 residues. Germline V gene sequence: CDR1 SGHRS, CDR2 YFSETQ. The CDR3, as DNA: TGCGCCAGCAGCTTTTATGGGACAGAGTACGAGCAGTACTTC. Protein sequence: CASSFYGTEYEQYF.